This T cell receptor (beta chain) originates from a study of blood T cell repertoires in COVID-19. Study-wide background: Spain, Italy and the United States supplied samples that represented acute and convalescent COVID-19. Sources were T cells, B-cell-depleted T cells, or PBMCs; the material itself was cDNA or gDNA.

TCRdb's table, derived via immunoSEQ multiplex PCR, lists solely in-frame clones and lacks some. The table records over 75,000 clones, 70% to 80% of them present only once. Sequenced sample: peripheral blood. The sequence was obtained from a human donor in a cohort sampled during active COVID-19.

CDR3 region: CASSLGAANTEAFF. Here the CDR3 DNA reads TGTGCCAGCAGCTTAGGGGCAGCAAACACTGAAGCTTTCTTT. The chain carries TRBV7-9 and TRBJ1-1; D not resolved. V shed 1 base and J shed 2 bases, with 8 bases lying between them. The CDR3 loop spans 14 amino acids. Germline assignment: CDR1 SEHNR and CDR2 FQNEAQ (reference sequence).